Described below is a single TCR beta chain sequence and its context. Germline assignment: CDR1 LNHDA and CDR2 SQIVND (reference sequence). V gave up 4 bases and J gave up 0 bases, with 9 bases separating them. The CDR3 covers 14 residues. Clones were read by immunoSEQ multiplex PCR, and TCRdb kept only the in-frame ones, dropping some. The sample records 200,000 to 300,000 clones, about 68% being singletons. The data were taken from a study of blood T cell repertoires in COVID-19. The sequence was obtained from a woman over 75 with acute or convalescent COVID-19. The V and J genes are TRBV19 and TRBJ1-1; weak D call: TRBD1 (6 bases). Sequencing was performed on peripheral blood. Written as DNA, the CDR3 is TGTGCCAGTAGTAAAGGGACACTGAACACTGAAGCTTTCTTT. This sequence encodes CASSKGTLNTEAFF.